This T cell receptor beta chain was recovered during a study of shared T cell receptors in the human thymus. The CDR3 has 12 amino acids. J lost 5 bases, V lost 10 bases, and 5 bases had no gene match. Germline CDR1 reads MDHEN; CDR2 reads SYDVKM. Some clones are missing from TCRdb's copy, which holds only in-frame ones; the method was immunoSEQ multiplex PCR. This table holds approximately 760,000 clones, approximately 85% found once. These data are also associated with another study on human thymus T cells. That paper states: Unrelated individuals reportedly shared highly overlapping thymic TCR repertoires.

The TCR was taken from a girl under three years old with a congenital heart defect. V is TRBV28 and J is TRBJ2-3, with 8 nucleotides matching TRBD1. Sequences were obtained from thymocytes. For the CDR3, the DNA is TGTGCCACAGACAGGGGCAGAGATACGCAGTATTTT. Translating gives CATDRGRDTQYF.